The 22 T cell receptor beta chains below were found in one sample sequenced in a study of blood T cell repertoires in COVID-19. Sequenced by immunoSEQ multiplex PCR; TCRdb stores in-frame clones only, minus some. The table includes 210,000 or so clones, about 91% detected once. The specimen was peripheral blood. These receptor sequences come from a man younger than 40 with acute or convalescent COVID-19.

Remarks on this clone: Different DNA sequences within this sample yield the same CDR3. The V call is TRBV19, the J call TRBJ2-2; D gene unclear. The ends were cut back, 3 bases at V and 5 bases at J, with 4 bases in the middle. The CDR3 spans 12 residues. Germline-derived CDR1 and CDR2 are LNHDA and SQIVND (reference sequence). The CDR3 DNA follows: TGTGCCAGTAGTATCCGGACCGGGGAGCTGTTTTTT. Protein sequence: CASSIRTGELFF.

This clone was seen a single time. The V and J genes are TRBV3-1 (or the pseudogene TRBV3-2) and TRBJ1-2; possible D gene TRBD1, 6 bases. Trimming removed 5 bases at V and 6 bases at J, with 16 bases between. Germline lookup yields CDR1 LGHDT and CDR2 YNNKEL (reference sequence). This CDR3 contains 14 residues. The CDR3 DNA sequence: TGTGCCAGCAGCTCCGGGGGGGCACCCAATGGCTACACCTTC. It yields the protein CASSSGGAPNGYTF.

V usage is TRBV28 and J usage is TRBJ1-2; D might be TRBD1 (6 bases). CDR1 MDHEN and CDR2 SYDVKM come from the germline V gene. Trimming took off 3 bases at V and 4 bases at J, with 15 bases between the two ends. CDR3 length equals 15 residues. CDR3 coding DNA: TGTGCCAGCAGTTTGTCCCTCGGCAGGGGCTATGGCTACACCTTC. Translated, it gives CASSLSLGRGYGYTF.

CDR3 bases: TGTGCCAGCAGTTTAATTCCAGGGGGAGAGACCCAGTACTTC. Translating it yields CASSLIPGGETQYF. The chain links TRBV27 to TRBJ2-5; TRBD1 agrees at 7 bases. The germline CDR1 and CDR2 sequences are MNHEY and SMNVEV (reference sequence). The ends lost 2 bases at V and 4 bases at J; junction bases unmatched: 4. The CDR3 is made up of 14 amino acids.

The rearrangement links TRBV21-1 to TRBJ2-7; the table's D call TRBD2 went unverified against the DNA. TRBV21-1 is an annotated pseudogene. The CDR3 extends over 13 amino acids. The CDR3 DNA is TGTGCCAGCAGCAAAAGGGAGGGAAACGAGCAGTACTTC. Translation gives CASSKREGNEQYF.

The chain is built from TRBV2 and TRBJ2-1; TRBD2 aligns across 7 bases. The V gene's germline CDR1 is SNHLY and CDR2 FYNNEI. The CDR3 runs to 15 residues. Trimming at V came to 5 bases and at J to 12 bases, leaving 16 bases not matched to a gene. DNA for the CDR3: TGTGCCAGCAGTCCCGGGACTACGGGGGGAGGAGGGCAGTTCTTC. Translating it yields CASSPGTTGGGGQFF. Drawing the rest from reference TRBV2 and TRBJ2-1, the complete variable domain is EPEVTQTPSHQVTQMGQEVILRCVPISNHLYFYWYRQILGQKVEFLVSFYNNEISEKSEIFDDQFSVERPDGSNFTLKIRSTKLEDSAMYFCASSPGTTGGGGQFFGPGTRLTVL.

This chain connects TRBV4-1 to TRBJ1-1; D ambiguous. CDR1 and CDR2 from the germline V gene are MGHRA and YSYEKL. The CDR3 has 15 residues. Trimming removed 4 bases at V and 1 base at J, with 13 bases between. The DNA of the CDR3 is TGCGCCAGCAGCCGATTACCGGGTTCGAACACTGAAGCTTTCTTT. Translation gives CASSRLPGSNTEAFF.

This chain uses TRBV5-1 with TRBJ1-1, with D perhaps TRBD1 (6 bases). Deletions cut 2 bases from V and 9 bases from J, with 11 bases between. The CDR3 is 12 amino acids. Germline CDR1 is SGHRS and CDR2 is YFSETQ. The CDR3 is CASSLTGSKAFF. The CDR3 DNA is TGCGCCAGCAGCTTAACAGGGTCGAAAGCTTTCTTT.

The chain is built from TRBV29-1 and TRBJ1-1; D is possibly TRBD1 (6 bases). The CDR3 spans 13 residues. Trimming took 6 bases from V and 2 from J, leaving 13 bases between them. Germline lookup yields CDR1 SQVTM and CDR2 ANQGSEA. The CDR3 protein is CSVVTGPNTEAFF. CDR3 in DNA: TGCAGCGTAGTGACAGGACCTAACACTGAAGCTTTCTTT. The entire variable domain, with the rest obtained from reference TRBV29-1 and TRBJ1-1, is as follows: SAVISQKPSRDICQRGTSLTIQCQVDSQVTMMFWYRQQPGQSLTLIATANQGSEATYESGFVIDKFPISRPNLTFSTLTVSNMSPEDSSIYLCSVVTGPNTEAFFGQGTRLTVV.

This chain uses TRBV11-1 with TRBJ2-3, with 9 bases matching TRBD1. Germline CDR1 SGHAT, CDR2 FQDESV (reference sequence). This CDR3 spans 15 amino acids. V lost 3 bases to trimming and J lost 2 bases; unmatched junction nucleotides: 3. This chain's CDR3 is CASSLNRGHTDTQYF. The CDR3 coding sequence is TGTGCCAGCAGCTTGAACAGGGGGCACACAGATACGCAGTATTTT.

The chain joins TRBV2 to TRBJ2-7, with TRBD1 matching over 10 bases. The V segment lost 8 bases and the J segment 7 bases; nucleotides outside the gene matches: 14. The CDR3 spans 15 residues. Germline CDR1 reads SNHLY; CDR2 reads FYNNEI. CDR3 nucleotides: TGTGCCAGCTGGATCCCGCGACAGGGGGCTAGAGAGCAGTACTTC. This encodes CASWIPRQGAREQYF.

V gene TRBV4-1 combines with J gene TRBJ2-1; D gene ambiguous. V lost 0 bases and J lost 14, with 14 bases in between. In germline, CDR1 is MGHRA, CDR2 YSYEKL. This CDR3 comprises 13 residues. In nucleotides, the CDR3 is TGCGCCAGCAGCCAAGATCTGACAAAAGCCAAGTTCTTC. This gives the protein CASSQDLTKAKFF.

The genes are TRBV5-4 and TRBJ2-7; 10 bases match TRBD2. V trimming: 5 bases; J trimming: 6 bases; junction bases outside the gene matches: 11. Germline V gene lookup returns CDR1 SGHNT and CDR2 YYREEE (reference sequence). This CDR3 region has 15 residues. The CDR3 coding sequence is TGTGCCAGCAGGCGCGCTAGCGGGAGTGTCCGCGAGCAGTACTTC. Translating it yields CASRRASGSVREQYF.

CDR3 region: CASSLAPSQPQHF. In nucleotides, the CDR3 is TGTGCCAGCAGTTTAGCGCCGAGTCAGCCCCAGCATTTT. The rearrangement joins TRBV12-3 or TRBV12-4 to TRBJ1-5; D uncertain. CDR3 length: 13 amino acids. V dropped 0 bases and J dropped 6 bases, with 6 bases sitting between them.

The J gene is TRBJ2-5, the V gene TRBV2; TRBD1 aligns across 8 bases. V trimming: 6 bases; J trimming: 5 bases; junction bases outside the gene matches: 5. CDR3 length: 13 residues. Germline CDR1 is SNHLY and CDR2 is FYNNEI. For the CDR3, the DNA is TGTGCCAGCAGGGACAGGGTAGGGGAGACCCAGTACTTC. This translates into CASRDRVGETQYF.

The V gene is TRBV5-4, the J gene TRBJ1-1; 7 bases line up with TRBD1. The CDR3 consists of 16 residues. Germline loops: CDR1 SGHNT, CDR2 YYREEE (reference sequence). The junction had 14 bases not matched to a gene; V was cut back by 5 bases and J by 4 bases. CDR3 coding DNA: TGTGCCAGCAGTTCAACTACTCCGGGACAGAGCACTGAAGCTTTCTTT. Translating gives CASSSTTPGQSTEAFF.

V is TRBV2 and J is TRBJ2-2; TRBD1 aligns across 9 bases. The germline V gene has CDR1 SNHLY and CDR2 FYNNEI. J was trimmed by 6 bases and V by 3 bases; bases with no gene match: 5. The CDR3 runs 15 residues. The CDR3 DNA reads TGTGCCAGCAGTGATGACAGGGGGGTCCCCGGGGAGCTGTTTTTT. Protein: CASSDDRGVPGELFF.

The chain links TRBV5-1 to TRBJ2-7, with 10 nucleotides matching TRBD1. CDR3 length: 15 amino acids. V shed 6 bases and J 6 bases; nucleotides not matched to a gene: 12. Germline assignment: CDR1 SGHRS and CDR2 YFSETQ. The CDR3 nucleotides read TGCGCCAGCAATCCGGCCTGGGACAGGGGTCTCGAGCAGTACTTC. Encoded protein: CASNPAWDRGLEQYF.

The rearrangement uses TRBV3-1 (or the pseudogene TRBV3-2) and TRBJ1-1; perhaps TRBD1 as D (5 bases). The V end lost 3 bases, the J end lost 1 base, and 9 bases lay between the germline ends. CDR3 length: 14 residues. CDR1 is LGHDT and CDR2 is YNNKEL in the germline V gene (reference sequence). CDR3 in DNA: TGTGCCAGCAGCCAGAGAGACAGGAACACTGAAGCTTTCTTT. It is translated as CASSQRDRNTEAFF.

This sequence joins TRBV6-5 and TRBJ2-1; 9 nucleotides align to TRBD2. This CDR3 comprises 14 residues. From germline, CDR1 is MNHEY and CDR2 SVGAGI. The V segment lost 4 bases and the J segment 7 bases; nucleotides outside the gene matches: 5. The CDR3 DNA follows: TGTGCCAGCAGTTTAGCGGGAGCTAGGAATGAGCAGTTCTTC. It codes for CASSLAGARNEQFF.

The chain employs TRBV3-1 (or the pseudogene TRBV3-2) and TRBJ1-5; the match to TRBD1 covers 8 bases. This CDR3 comprises 16 residues. CDR1 and CDR2 (germline): LGHDT, YNNKEL (reference sequence). Trimming cost V 5 bases and J 7 bases; bases outside gene matches: 13. The CDR3 here is CASSSARTGSSQPQHF. In DNA form, the CDR3 reads TGTGCCAGCAGCTCCGCCCGGACAGGGTCCTCCCAGCCCCAGCATTTT.

This chain uses TRBV23-1 with TRBJ1-4; D gene uncertain. TRBV23-1 is filed as an ORF, its function uncertain. V was pared by 0 bases and J by 5 bases, with 22 bases between. The length of the CDR3 is 19 residues. CDR3: CASSQSFTAENLANEKLFF. For the CDR3, the DNA is TGCGCCAGCAGTCAATCGTTTACAGCGGAAAACCTCGCCAATGAAAAACTGTTTTTT.